Listed below are T cell receptor beta chains from one sample, sequenced in a study of preoperative IRX-2 immunotherapy in early breast cancer. Measured with immunoSEQ multiplex PCR; TCRdb has only the in-frame clones, and not every one. The sample records more than 20,000 clones, more than 65% being singletons. Sequenced material: lymph node tissue, taken before IRX-2 immunotherapy. The receptors here all came from a human donor with breast cancer. CDR3s include the opening cysteine and the closing phenylalanine or tryptophan. A D gene is named only where the DNA matches it firmly. Size is stated for part of the rows, as once, few or many counts, or as a class when the clone is expanded.

V gene: TRBV28; CDR3 length: 14; D gene: .; J gene: TRBJ2-7; clone size: .; CDR3 DNA: TGTGCCAGCAAGTCTGGGCGGGGAGGCGACGAGCAGTACTTC; CDR3 protein: CASKSGRGGDEQYF
V gene: TRBV11-3; CDR3 length: 15; D gene: .; J gene: TRBJ2-7; clone size: .; CDR3 DNA: TGTGCCAGCAGCTTAGGAGGGAGGCTGACCTACGAGCAGTACTTC; CDR3 protein: CASSLGGRLTYEQYF
V gene: TRBV11-3; CDR3 length: 15; D gene: .; J gene: TRBJ1-6; clone size: .; CDR3 DNA: TGTGCCAGCAGCTTGGCCGAAGGGCCCCCTTCACCCCTCCACTTT; CDR3 protein: CASSLAEGPPSPLHF
V gene: TRBV19; CDR3 length: 16; D gene: .; J gene: TRBJ2-7; clone size: .; CDR3 DNA: TGTGCCAGTAGTATAGGAGGAGAAAGAAGCTCCTACGAGCAGTACTTC; CDR3 protein: CASSIGGERSSYEQYF
V gene: TRBV6-8; CDR3 length: 15; D gene: .; J gene: TRBJ2-5; clone size: few; CDR3 DNA: TGTGCCAGCAGTTACCTGGGGGTCACCCAAGAGACCCAGTACTTC; CDR3 protein: CASSYLGVTQETQYF
V gene: TRBV7-6; CDR3 length: 16; D gene: TRBD2; J gene: TRBJ2-1; clone size: once; CDR3 DNA: TGTGCCAGCAGCATGTCCGGGACTAGTTACTACAATGAGCAGTTCTTC; CDR3 protein: CASSMSGTSYYNEQFF
V gene: TRBV7-6; CDR3 length: 15; D gene: .; J gene: TRBJ2-2; clone size: .; CDR3 DNA: TGTGCCAGCAGCTTACTTGGTCTGAACACCGGGGAGCTGTTTTTT; CDR3 protein: CASSLLGLNTGELFF
V gene: TRBV11-3; CDR3 length: 16; D gene: .; J gene: TRBJ2-6; clone size: once; CDR3 DNA: TGTGCCAGCAGCTCTGGCAGGGCGTATGGGGCCAACGTCCTGACTTTC; CDR3 protein: CASSSGRAYGANVLTF
V gene: TRBV11-3; CDR3 length: 15; D gene: .; J gene: TRBJ1-5; clone size: .; CDR3 DNA: TGTGCCAGCAGCTTTAAAGATAATAGCAATCAGCCCCAGCATTTT; CDR3 protein: CASSFKDNSNQPQHF
V gene: TRBV1; CDR3 length: 20; D gene: .; J gene: TRBJ2-2; clone size: .; CDR3 DNA: TGCGCCAGCAGCCAATACTTACTACGACTGCTAGCGGGGGACACCGGGGAGCTGTTTTTT; CDR3 protein: CASSQYLLRLLAGDTGELFF
V gene: TRBV30; CDR3 length: 14; D gene: .; J gene: TRBJ1-2; clone size: .; CDR3 DNA: TGTGCCTGGGTAGGGGAATACTATAACTATGGCTACACCTTC; CDR3 protein: CAWVGEYYNYGYTF
V gene: TRBV6-8; CDR3 length: 14; D gene: .; J gene: TRBJ2-7; clone size: .; CDR3 DNA: TGTGCCAGCAGTCCGATGACGGTACCCTACGAGCAGTACTTC; CDR3 protein: CASSPMTVPYEQYF
V gene: TRBV6-8; CDR3 length: 12; D gene: .; J gene: TRBJ2-1; clone size: .; CDR3 DNA: TGTGCCATCAATCAGGGTTCCAATGAGCAGTTCTTC; CDR3 protein: CAINQGSNEQFF
V gene: TRBV6-8; CDR3 length: 15; D gene: .; J gene: TRBJ2-1; clone size: .; CDR3 DNA: TGTGCCAGCAGTTACTATGGGGTATCGGTCAATGAGCAGTTCTTC; CDR3 protein: CASSYYGVSVNEQFF
V gene: TRBV6-8; CDR3 length: 16; D gene: .; J gene: TRBJ2-1; clone size: .; CDR3 DNA: TGTGCCAGCAGAAAGGGGGAGACTCATGCCTACAATGAGCAGTTCTTC; CDR3 protein: CASRKGETHAYNEQFF
V gene: TRBV6-8; CDR3 length: 16; D gene: .; J gene: TRBJ2-5; clone size: .; CDR3 DNA: TGTGCCAGCAGTTACGTGGGGTCCGGGGGACAAGAGACCCAGTACTTC; CDR3 protein: CASSYVGSGGQETQYF
V gene: TRBV6-8; CDR3 length: 15; D gene: TRBD1; J gene: TRBJ2-7; clone size: once; CDR3 DNA: TGTGCCAGCAGTTCCGCCGGGACAGGGGTGTACGAGCAGTACTTC; CDR3 protein: CASSSAGTGVYEQYF
V gene: TRBV14; CDR3 length: 15; D gene: .; J gene: TRBJ1-1; clone size: few; CDR3 DNA: TGTGCCAGCTCCTCTTGGTTGGACAGGAACACTGAAGCTTTCTTT; CDR3 protein: CASSSWLDRNTEAFF
V gene: TRBV6-8; CDR3 length: 12; D gene: .; J gene: TRBJ1-1; clone size: .; CDR3 DNA: TGTGCCAGCAGTTATAAGGACGCTGAAGCTTTCTTT; CDR3 protein: CASSYKDAEAFF
V gene: TRBV5-1; CDR3 length: 16; D gene: .; J gene: TRBJ1-1; clone size: .; CDR3 DNA: TGCGCCAGCAGCTTGGGAACAGGATCGGTGGGGACTGAAGCTTTCTTT; CDR3 protein: CASSLGTGSVGTEAFF
V gene: TRBV6-8; CDR3 length: 15; D gene: TRBD2; J gene: TRBJ2-3; clone size: .; CDR3 DNA: TGTGCCGCCGGACTAGCGGGGAAGGGCACAGATACGCAGTATTTT; CDR3 protein: CAAGLAGKGTDTQYF
V gene: TRBV11-3; CDR3 length: 15; D gene: .; J gene: TRBJ2-3; clone size: .; CDR3 DNA: TGTGCCAGCAGCTTAGGATCCTCTAGCACAGATACGCAGTATTTT; CDR3 protein: CASSLGSSSTDTQYF
V gene: TRBV6-8; CDR3 length: 15; D gene: TRBD2; J gene: TRBJ2-3; clone size: .; CDR3 DNA: TGTGCCATCAGGGGACTAGCGACTAGCACAGATACGCAGTATTTT; CDR3 protein: CAIRGLATSTDTQYF
V gene: TRBV6-8; CDR3 length: 14; D gene: TRBD1; J gene: TRBJ1-1; clone size: .; CDR3 DNA: TGTGCCAGCAGTTTGACAGGGTTGAACACTGAAGCTTTCTTT; CDR3 protein: CASSLTGLNTEAFF
V gene: TRBV23-1; CDR3 length: 17; D gene: TRBD1; J gene: TRBJ2-3; clone size: .; CDR3 DNA: TGCGCCAGCAGTAAACCCCTCCGGGACAGGAACACAGATACGCAGTATTTT; CDR3 protein: CASSKPLRDRNTDTQYF
V gene: TRBV28; CDR3 length: 15; D gene: .; J gene: TRBJ2-2; clone size: once; CDR3 DNA: TGTGCCAGCAGTAGCCTGGTAGATTCCACCGGGGAGCTGTTTTTT; CDR3 protein: CASSSLVDSTGELFF
V gene: TRBV2; CDR3 length: 13; D gene: TRBD1; J gene: TRBJ1-2; clone size: .; CDR3 DNA: TGTGCCAGCAGTTGGGCCCAGGGGGGTGGCTACACCTTC; CDR3 protein: CASSWAQGGGYTF
V gene: TRBV6-8; CDR3 length: 13; D gene: .; J gene: TRBJ1-1; clone size: few; CDR3 DNA: TGTGCCATCAGCCAACAGGGGAACACTGAAGCTTTCTTT; CDR3 protein: CAISQQGNTEAFF
V gene: TRBV18; CDR3 length: 13; D gene: .; J gene: TRBJ1-3; clone size: .; CDR3 DNA: TGTGCCAGCTCACCAGGGGGAGGAAACACCATATATTTT; CDR3 protein: CASSPGGGNTIYF
V gene: TRBV6-8; CDR3 length: 13; D gene: .; J gene: TRBJ1-1; clone size: .; CDR3 DNA: TGTGCCAGCCTCCTTCGGTATGGTACTGAAGCTTTCTTT; CDR3 protein: CASLLRYGTEAFF
V gene: TRBV9; CDR3 length: 13; D gene: .; J gene: TRBJ1-2; clone size: .; CDR3 DNA: TGTGCCAGCAGCGTAACAGGAAACTATGGCTACACCTTC; CDR3 protein: CASSVTGNYGYTF
V gene: TRBV14; CDR3 length: 14; D gene: .; J gene: TRBJ1-5; clone size: .; CDR3 DNA: TGTGCCAGCAGCTCTCCAGGGCCACCTCAGCCCCAGCATTTT; CDR3 protein: CASSSPGPPQPQHF
V gene: TRBV11-3; CDR3 length: 14; D gene: .; J gene: TRBJ2-2; clone size: .; CDR3 DNA: TGTGCCAGCAGCTCGGACCGGAACACCGGGGAGCTGTTTTTT; CDR3 protein: CASSSDRNTGELFF
V gene: TRBV19; CDR3 length: 15; D gene: TRBD1; J gene: TRBJ1-5; clone size: .; CDR3 DNA: TGTGCCAGTCGGATCCTAGGGGGCGCGGGTCAGCCCCAGCATTTT; CDR3 protein: CASRILGGAGQPQHF
V gene: TRBV30; CDR3 length: 15; D gene: .; J gene: TRBJ1-5; clone size: .; CDR3 DNA: TGTGCCTGGAGTGGGGGACACTATAGCAATCAGCCCCAGCATTTT; CDR3 protein: CAWSGGHYSNQPQHF
V gene: TRBV6-8; CDR3 length: 18; D gene: TRBD2; J gene: TRBJ2-3; clone size: .; CDR3 DNA: TGTGCCAGCAGGCACGACCGAAGACTAGCGGAAAGCACAGATACGCAGTATTTT; CDR3 protein: CASRHDRRLAESTDTQYF
V gene: TRBV9; CDR3 length: 15; D gene: .; J gene: TRBJ1-2; clone size: .; CDR3 DNA: TGTGCCACAAACCCCGACAGACGCTCTAACTATGGCTACACCTTC; CDR3 protein: CATNPDRRSNYGYTF
V gene: TRBV6-8; CDR3 length: 15; D gene: .; J gene: TRBJ1-1; clone size: .; CDR3 DNA: TGTGCCAGCAGCCCTAAGGGGCCGTTGAACACTGAAGCTTTCTTT; CDR3 protein: CASSPKGPLNTEAFF
V gene: TRBV10-2; CDR3 length: 18; D gene: TRBD2; J gene: TRBJ2-2; clone size: .; CDR3 DNA: TGCGCCAGCAAGTCGGGACTAGCGGGGGGATTGAACACCGGGGAGCTGTTTTTT; CDR3 protein: CASKSGLAGGLNTGELFF
V gene: TRBV11-3; CDR3 length: 17; D gene: .; J gene: TRBJ2-1; clone size: .; CDR3 DNA: TGTGCCAGCAGCCGGTTTAGGCAGGGGGGCTCCTACAATGAGCAGTTCTTC; CDR3 protein: CASSRFRQGGSYNEQFF
V gene: TRBV6-8; CDR3 length: 14; D gene: TRBD1; J gene: TRBJ2-2; clone size: .; CDR3 DNA: TGTGCCATCAGCTGGGACAGCAATACCGGGGAGCTGTTTTTT; CDR3 protein: CAISWDSNTGELFF
V gene: TRBV11-3; CDR3 length: 14; D gene: TRBD1; J gene: TRBJ2-7; clone size: .; CDR3 DNA: TGTGCCAGCAGAGTATTGACAGGGTCCTACGAGCAGTACTTC; CDR3 protein: CASRVLTGSYEQYF
V gene: TRBV28; CDR3 length: 17; D gene: .; J gene: TRBJ1-6; clone size: .; CDR3 DNA: TGTGCCAGCAGTTTTTCCGGACAGCGGGAGTTTAATTCACCCCTCCACTTT; CDR3 protein: CASSFSGQREFNSPLHF
V gene: TRBV23-1; CDR3 length: 14; D gene: TRBD1; J gene: TRBJ1-2; clone size: .; CDR3 DNA: TGCGCCAGCAGCTTGGCTCCAGACAGGGATGGCTACACCTTC; CDR3 protein: CASSLAPDRDGYTF
V gene: TRBV6-8; CDR3 length: 16; D gene: .; J gene: TRBJ1-2; clone size: .; CDR3 DNA: TGTGCCAGCATCGACGGGGGGGCTAACAACCCCTATGGCTACACCTTC; CDR3 protein: CASIDGGANNPYGYTF